This T cell receptor beta chain was obtained from a study of T cell responses to AZD1222 COVID-19 vaccine. This clone was seen just once. The antigen is unknown. Regarding the study as a whole: Following two doses of AZD1222, Spike-specific TCR breadth and depth rose. Repertoires were obtained only post-peak T cell response. Females outnumbered males among donors, who were mostly white British; clonal diversity was possibly underestimated.

V lost 3 bases and J lost 5, with 20 bases in between. Germline V lookup: CDR1 DFQATT, CDR2 SNEGSKA (reference sequence). The CDR3 runs to 16 residues. Produced via immunoSEQ multiplex PCR; TCRdb's table is partial and in-frame only. The sample lists approximately 120,000 clones; approximately 87% were seen once. The source of this sequence is an adult in good health. The V call is TRBV20-1, the J call TRBJ2-1, with D maybe TRBD1 (5 bases). The sequencing used peripheral blood, collected on day 0 of AZD1222 vaccination. CDR3 sequence (DNA): TGCAGTGCTAGTATTTTCGGGCAGGGAATCGACAATGAGCAGTTCTTC. Amino acid sequence: CSASIFGQGIDNEQFF.